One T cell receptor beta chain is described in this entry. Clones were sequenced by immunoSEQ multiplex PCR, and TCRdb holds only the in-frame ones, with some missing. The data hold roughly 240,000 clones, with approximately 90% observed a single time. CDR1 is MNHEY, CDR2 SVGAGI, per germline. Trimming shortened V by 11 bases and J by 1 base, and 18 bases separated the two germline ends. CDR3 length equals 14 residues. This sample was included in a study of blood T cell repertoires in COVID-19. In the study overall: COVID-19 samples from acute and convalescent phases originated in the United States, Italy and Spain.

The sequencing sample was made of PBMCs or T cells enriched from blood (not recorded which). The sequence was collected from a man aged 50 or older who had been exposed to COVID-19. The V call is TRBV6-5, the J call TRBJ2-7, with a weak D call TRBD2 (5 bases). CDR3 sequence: CAARPRAQSYEQYV. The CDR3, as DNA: TGTGCCGCCCGTCCGCGGGCCCAGTCCTACGAGCAGTACGTC.